The 27 T cell receptor beta chains below were found in one sample sequenced in a study of tissue T cells after allogeneic stem cell transplantation. Time point here: mouse harvest day 14 after allogeneic transplant. Mouse grafts combined 10^7 T-cell-depleted bone marrow cells with 10^6 splenic CD5+ T cells. Sequencing was performed with immunoSEQ multiplex PCR; in TCRdb, only in-frame clones are kept and a portion is missing. The table shows fewer than 5,000 clones, with about 49% occurring only once. The sequencing sample was made of lymph node tissue. The receptors were gathered from a female BALB/c mouse given C57BL/6 T cells with graft-versus-host disease after an allogeneic hematopoietic cell transplant.

Turning to this clone: The gene symbols are mouse symbols. The CDR3 end falls 1 residue outside the read, so it is completed with the germline J gene. The chain links TRBV14 to TRBJ1-1; maybe TRBD1 (5 bases). V was shortened by 5 bases and J by 6 bases, with 8 bases between the two germline ends. This CDR3 is built from 11 residues. Germline CDR1 reads SGHDT; CDR2 reads FRDEAV. The DNA read from the CDR3 is TGTGCCAGCAGCCAGGGACCAGAAGTCTTC. It translates to CASSQGPEVF. The full CDR3 sequence reads CASSQGPEVFF.

A note on this clone: Each gene name is a mouse one. The sequenced fragment ends 1 residue before the CDR3 boundary, so the rest is inferred from the germline J gene. The chain carries TRBV12-2 and TRBJ2-7; D gene unclear. V lost 0 bases and J lost 6, with 5 bases in between. The CDR3 sequence is 11 residues long. CDR1 and CDR2 from the germline V gene are SGHLS and HYDKME. The sequenced CDR3 bases are TGTGCCAGCTCTCTCGAGGTTGAACAGTAC. Translated, it gives CASSLEVEQY. The complete CDR3 reads CASSLEVEQYF.

In regard to this clone: Germline and genes: mouse. The observed sequence ends 1 residue before the CDR3 terminus, with the missing tail filled in from the germline J gene. This chain connects TRBV3 to TRBJ2-5; D perhaps matches TRBD1 (6 bases). The CDR3 sequence is 13 residues long. Per germline, CDR1 SNHLY and CDR2 FYNGKV (reference sequence). V lost 5 bases and J lost 5, with 11 bases in between. The part of the CDR3 DNA that was read is TGTGCCAGCAGCCTCAGGGGAATAGACACCCAGTAC. It specifies CASSLRGIDTQY. The CDR3 in full is CASSLRGIDTQYF.

This clone was recorded a few times. Germline and genes here are mouse. The sequence runs out 1 residue before the end of the CDR3; the remainder is reconstructed from the germline J gene. The chain has TRBV23 and TRBJ1-2; TRBD1, the table's D call, was not compared with the DNA. Per germline, CDR1 KGHTA and CDR2 FQNQQP. The CDR3 totals 14 residues. This chain's CDR3 is CSSSQSGGGPDYTF. The CDR3 bases that were read are TGCTCCAGCAGTCAGTCAGGGGGCGGACCCGACTACACC.

Comment on this clone: The gene symbols are mouse symbols. The read ends 1 residue before the CDR3 terminus; that terminus is restored from the germline J gene. The chain uses TRBV16 and TRBJ2-7; 8 bases fit TRBD1. Germline lookup yields CDR1 SGHSA and CDR2 FRNQAP. V dropped 5 bases and J dropped 7; count of bases not matched to a gene: 7. CDR3 length: 13 amino acids. The part of the CDR3 DNA that was read is TGTGCAAGCAGCCCCCAGGGGGCGCGGGAACAGTAC. This translates into CASSPQGAREQY. The complete CDR3 sequence is CASSPQGAREQYF.

With respect to this clone: The genes and germline here are from mouse. The missing CDR3 end, 1 residue past where the read stops, is filled in from the germline J gene. This chain joins TRBV26 and TRBJ1-4; a weak D match, TRBD1 (5 bases). This CDR3 is built from 15 residues. Trimming stripped 4 bases from V and 4 bases from J, with 13 bases between. CDR1 and CDR2 from the germline V gene are KGHPV and FQNQEV (reference sequence). The chain's CDR3 is CASSPRRDGNERLFF. The CDR3 bases that were read are TGTGCCAGCAGTCCCCGGAGGGACGGCAACGAAAGATTATTT.

By frequency in the sample, this clone is medium-sized. Germline and genes: mouse. The CDR3 goes on 1 residue after the read ends, and that part is filled in from the germline J gene. The chain joins TRBV20 to TRBJ2-2; D ambiguous. With 0 bases removed from V and 0 bases from J, the gap between germline ends came to 5 bases. This CDR3 is built from 14 residues. The germline V gene encodes CDR1 GFQATS and CDR2 STVNSAI. CDR3 region: CGAREVPNTGQLYF. CDR3 bases read: TGTGGTGCTAGGGAGGTCCCAAACACCGGGCAGCTCTAC. Based on the CDR3 plus reference TRBV20 and TRBJ2-2, the full variable domain is GALVYQYPRRTICKSGTSMRMECQAVGFQATSVAWYRQSPQKTFELIALSTVNSAIKYEQNFTQEKFPISHPNLSFSSMTVLNAYLEDRGLYLCGAREVPNTGQLYFGEGSKLTVL.

A word on this clone: Here the gene names and germline are mouse. The read halts 1 residue ahead of the CDR3 end, with the missing end drawn from the germline J gene. This chain joins TRBV12-1 and TRBJ1-4; D is unresolved. Per germline, CDR1 SGHSN and CDR2 HYEKVE. The V gene lost 2 bases and the J gene lost 0 bases, with 6 bases spanning the gap. The CDR3 is made up of 14 amino acids. CDR3 DNA, as far as it was read: TGTGCCAGCTCTCGGGGTTTTTCCAACGAAAGATTATTT. It codes for CASSRGFSNERLF. The whole CDR3 is CASSRGFSNERLFF.

In this sample, this clone turned up a few times. Gene names denote mouse genes. The missing CDR3 end, 1 residue past where the read stops, is filled in from the germline J gene. This sequence joins TRBV26 and TRBJ2-7; 10 bases agree with TRBD1. V gave up 4 bases and J gave up 6 bases; unmatched junction bases: 6. Germline values: CDR1 KGHPV, CDR2 FQNQEV (reference sequence). This CDR3 spans 14 amino acids. CDR3 in amino acids: CASSPETGGAEQYF. The CDR3 bases that were read are TGTGCCAGCAGTCCAGAGACAGGGGGCGCTGAACAGTAC.

Worth noting for this clone: Gene names are the mouse ones. Incomplete CDR3 DNA: TGCACCTGCAGTGCAGGGACAGACACAGAAGTCTTC. Its translation: CTCSAGTDTEVF. In full, the CDR3 reads CTCSAGTDTEVFF. This chain connects TRBV1 to TRBJ1-1; possibly TRBD1 for D (6 bases). The CDR3 end falls 1 residue outside the read, so it is completed with the germline J gene. Germline lookup yields CDR1 NSQYPW and CDR2 LRSPGD (reference sequence). Trimming cost V 1 base and J 3 bases, with 6 bases left between them. The CDR3 is 13 amino acids.

With regard to this clone: Gene names follow the mouse nomenclature. The observed sequence ends 1 residue before the CDR3 terminus, with the missing tail filled in from the germline J gene. The V and J genes are TRBV19 and TRBJ1-2; maybe TRBD1 (6 bases). The CDR3 length is 15 residues. Germline V gives CDR1 FNHDT, CDR2 SITEND (reference sequence). V dropped 0 bases and J dropped 3 bases, with 12 bases sitting between them. The CDR3 sequence is CASSIVGGQYSDYTF. The CDR3 DNA, read in part, is TGTGCCAGCAGTATAGTGGGGGGGCAATACTCCGACTACACC. Combining the CDR3 with reference TRBV19 and TRBJ1-2 gives the whole variable domain GGIITQTPKFLIGQEGQKLTLKCQQNFNHDTMYWYRQDSGKGLRLIYYSITENDLQKGDLSEGYDASREKKSSFSLTVTSAQKNEMAVFLCASSIVGGQYSDYTFGSGTRLLVI.

This clone was counted only a few times. Mouse names are used for the genes. The DNA ends 1 residue before the CDR3 does, and the rest of the CDR3 is filled in from the germline J gene. The J gene is TRBJ2-7, the V gene TRBV19; D perhaps matches TRBD1 (6 bases). The CDR3 has 13 amino acids. Germline CDR1 reads FNHDT; CDR2 reads SITEND (reference sequence). Trimming stripped 6 bases from V and 3 bases from J, with 13 bases between. CDR3 region: CASTQTGVYEQYF. The sequenced part of the CDR3 DNA is TGTGCCAGCACTCAGACAGGCGTCTATGAACAGTAC.

Of note for this clone: The gene names given are mouse names. The CDR3 end is not reached by the read, which stops 1 residue before it; the germline J gene fills it in. The V call is TRBV19, the J call TRBJ2-7; the D gene is possibly TRBD1 (5 bases). The length of the CDR3 is 13 residues. Deletions cut 1 base from V and 3 bases from J, with 8 bases between. Germline values: CDR1 FNHDT, CDR2 SITEND (reference sequence). CDR3 residues: CASSIKGSYEQYF. Partial CDR3 DNA: TGTGCCAGCAGTATAAAGGGGAGCTATGAACAGTAC. Together with reference TRBV19 and TRBJ2-7, the CDR3 gives the full variable domain: GGIITQTPKFLIGQEGQKLTLKCQQNFNHDTMYWYRQDSGKGLRLIYYSITENDLQKGDLSEGYDASREKKSSFSLTVTSAQKNEMAVFLCASSIKGSYEQYFGPGTRLTVL.

This clone was seen only a few times. Each gene name is a mouse one. The read ends 1 residue shy of where the CDR3 ends; the end is completed using the germline J gene. The gene calls are TRBV1 and TRBJ2-7, with TRBD2 identical over 11 bases. The CDR3 runs to 16 residues. CDR1 is NSQYPW and CDR2 is LRSPGD in the germline V gene (reference sequence). V shed 1 base and J 1 base; nucleotides not matched to a gene: 3. The part of the CDR3 DNA that was read is TGCACCTGCAGTGCAGGCCGGGACTGGGGGTCCTATGAACAGTAC. This sequence encodes CTCSAGRDWGSYEQY. The whole CDR3 sequence reads CTCSAGRDWGSYEQYF.

Worth noting for this clone: Mouse gene names apply. The read halts 1 residue ahead of the CDR3 end, with the missing end drawn from the germline J gene. The rearrangement links TRBV1 to TRBJ2-1; weak D call: TRBD2 (6 bases). CDR3 length: 13 residues. Germline CDR1 and CDR2: NSQYPW and LRSPGD (reference sequence). V lost 3 bases and J lost 3, with 6 bases in between. The CDR3 reads CTCSAGGYAEQFF. The sequenced CDR3 bases are TGCACCTGCAGTGCTGGGGGCTATGCTGAGCAGTTC.

This clone has just a few counts. Gene labels here are mouse ones. The CDR3 end is not reached by the read, which stops 1 residue before it; the germline J gene fills it in. The V gene is TRBV19, the J gene TRBJ2-5; D gene ambiguous. V was clipped by 0 bases and J by 2 bases, with 4 bases between them. CDR3 length: 13 amino acids. Germline-derived CDR1 and CDR2 are FNHDT and SITEND (reference sequence). CDR3 sequence reads: CASSIALQDTQYF. CDR3 bases read: TGTGCCAGCAGTATAGCACTCCAAGACACCCAGTAC.

Remarks on this clone: Gene names are mouse gene names. Sequencing ends 1 residue short of the CDR3 end; the germline J gene provides the rest. V usage is TRBV15 and J usage is TRBJ2-7; D may be TRBD1 (5 bases). The V and J ends lost 6 bases and 1 base respectively, with 7 bases between them. Germline V gene lookup returns CDR1 SGHND and CDR2 FRSKSL. This CDR3 has 12 residues. The part of the CDR3 DNA that was read is TGTGCCAGCAGAGACAGTTCCTATGAACAGTAC. It yields the protein CASRDSSYEQY. The CDR3 as a whole reads CASRDSSYEQYF.

For this clone: Gene names and germline match the mouse. Sequencing ends 1 residue short of the CDR3 end; the germline J gene provides the rest. This chain joins TRBV3 and TRBJ2-5; 9 bases match TRBD2. CDR1 SNHLY and CDR2 FYNGKV come from the germline V gene (reference sequence). V lost 1 base and J lost 3; bases outside the gene matches: 2. The CDR3 runs to 15 residues. The CDR3 sequence: CASSLVWGGQDTQYF. The sequenced part of the CDR3 DNA is TGTGCCAGCAGCTTAGTCTGGGGGGGTCAAGACACCCAGTAC.

With regard to this clone: At one end the junction does not follow the germline gene, possibly because of a read error. Germline and genes here are mouse. The sequence runs out 1 residue before the end of the CDR3; the remainder is reconstructed from the germline J gene. This chain joins TRBV3 and TRBJ2-2; D may correspond to TRBD1 or TRBD2 (5 bases each). Germline V gene data show CDR1 as SNHLY and CDR2 as FYNGKV (reference sequence). CDR3 length: 15 amino acids. CDR3 DNA, as far as it was read: TGTGCCAGCAGCTTAGACGGGGCGAACACCGGCCAGCTCTAC. Translating gives CASSLDGANTGQLY. The full CDR3 sequence reads CASSLDGANTGQLYF. The full variable domain, with the rest looked up from reference TRBV3 and TRBJ2-2, is GPKVLQIPSHQIIDMGQMVTLNCDPVSNHLYFYWYKQILGQQMEFLVNFYNGKVMEKSKLFKDQFSVERPDGSYFTLKIQPTALEDSAVYFCASSLDGANTGQLYFGEGSKLTVL.

A remark on this clone: Genes here carry mouse names. The read ends 1 residue shy of where the CDR3 ends; the end is completed using the germline J gene. This CDR3 is also generated by other DNA sequences in the sample. The V gene is TRBV19, the J gene TRBJ2-7; 8 bases are shared with TRBD2. The CDR3 has 13 amino acids. Germline V gene data show CDR1 as FNHDT and CDR2 as SITEND (reference sequence). V was clipped by 2 bases and J by 8 bases; unmatched bases: 6. CDR3 amino acids: CASSMGGAGQQYF. CDR3 DNA (partial): TGTGCCAGCAGTATGGGGGGGGCGGGGCAACAGTAC.

The sample holds a few counts of this clone. The germline and genes are mouse ones. The read comes to an end 1 residue before the CDR3 does, leaving the germline J gene to fill in the end. This sequence joins TRBV3 and TRBJ1-3; D perhaps matches TRBD1 (5 bases). Germline V gives CDR1 SNHLY, CDR2 FYNGKV (reference sequence). The CDR3 runs 15 residues. Trimming removed 1 base from V and 0 bases from J, with 7 bases in between. CDR3 sequence reads: CASSLGTNSGNTLYF. Partial CDR3 DNA: TGTGCCAGCAGCTTAGGGACAAATTCTGGAAATACGCTCTAT.

On this clone: Here the gene names and germline are mouse. The CDR3 end is not reached by the read, which stops 1 residue before it; the germline J gene fills it in. The rearrangement joins TRBV12-1 to TRBJ2-7; 8 bases agree with TRBD2. CDR1 SGHSN and CDR2 HYEKVE come from the germline V gene. The ends lost 0 bases at V and 5 bases at J; junction bases unmatched: 5. This CDR3 is 14 amino acids long. CDR3 in amino acids: CASSLGGGADEQYF. Partial CDR3 DNA: TGTGCCAGCTCTCTCGGGGGGGGCGCGGATGAACAGTAC.

Concerning this clone: Gene names follow the mouse nomenclature. The read finishes 1 residue shy of the CDR3 end, and the germline J gene is used to complete it. The rearrangement uses TRBV12-1 and TRBJ1-2; TRBD1 aligns across 8 bases. The CDR3 extends over 13 amino acids. The V segment lost 2 bases and the J segment 5 bases; nucleotides outside the gene matches: 3. Germline V gene sequence: CDR1 SGHSN, CDR2 HYEKVE. The chain's CDR3 is CASSHRGGSDYTF. The sequenced CDR3 bases are TGTGCCAGCTCTCACAGGGGGGGGTCCGACTACACC.

This clone is classed as medium-sized. The gene names given are mouse names. The read gets to within 1 residue of the CDR3 end, and the germline J gene fills in the rest. The chain combines TRBV13-1 with TRBJ2-1; D unresolved. This CDR3 contains 14 residues. The germline V gene has CDR1 NSHNY and CDR2 SYGAGN. Trimming removed 0 bases at V and 2 bases at J, with 6 bases between. The CDR3 bases that were read are TGTGCCAGCAGTGATGTCCCGGACTATGCTGAGCAGTTC. Translating it yields CASSDVPDYAEQF. The whole CDR3 region reads CASSDVPDYAEQFF.

This clone was detected a few times. Mouse gene names apply. The read ends 1 residue before the CDR3 terminus; that terminus is restored from the germline J gene. The chain combines TRBV23 with TRBJ2-1; the table's TRBD1 call for D was not verified on the DNA. This CDR3 is 14 amino acids long. Germline V gene lookup returns CDR1 KGHTA and CDR2 FQNQQP. The CDR3 DNA, read in part, is TGCTCCAGCAGTCGGACAGGGAACTATGCTGAGCAGTTC. Amino acid sequence: CSSSRTGNYAEQF. From start to end, the CDR3 is CSSSRTGNYAEQFF. The full variable domain, in which reference TRBV23 and TRBJ2-1 provide the parts outside the CDR3, is DAAVTQKPRYLIKMKGQEAEMKCIPEKGHTAVFWYQQKQSKELKFLIYFQNQQPLDQIDMVKERFSAVCPSSSLCSLGIRTCEAEDSALYLCSSSRTGNYAEQFFGPGTRLTVL.

In its sample, this clone was seen a few times. These gene names are mouse names. The sequenced CDR3 bases are TGTGCCAGCAGCTCCGGGACTGGGGGGCGTAACACCGGGCAGCTCTAC. As protein: CASSSGTGGRNTGQLY. The whole CDR3 protein is CASSSGTGGRNTGQLYF. The chain joins TRBV19 to TRBJ2-2; 12 nucleotides agree with TRBD2. Read sequence stops 1 residue before the CDR3 end, and the germline J gene provides the missing end. In germline, CDR1 is FNHDT, CDR2 SITEND (reference sequence). CDR3 size: 17 residues. V lost 5 bases, J lost 2 bases, and 7 bases stayed unmatched.

This clone was seen a single time. Mouse gene names and germline throughout. Read coverage stops 1 residue before the CDR3 terminus; the germline J gene supplies the remainder. This sequence joins TRBV19 and TRBJ1-4, with a tentative D call TRBD1 (6 bases). V was shortened by 2 bases and J by 4 bases, with 12 bases between the two germline ends. The length of the CDR3 is 15 residues. The germline V gene encodes CDR1 FNHDT and CDR2 SITEND (reference sequence). CDR3 residues: CASSIAQGFNERLFF. The part of the CDR3 DNA that was read is TGTGCCAGCAGTATTGCGCAGGGGTTCAACGAAAGATTATTT. The complete variable domain, with remaining parts taken from reference TRBV19 and TRBJ1-4, reads GGIITQTPKFLIGQEGQKLTLKCQQNFNHDTMYWYRQDSGKGLRLIYYSITENDLQKGDLSEGYDASREKKSSFSLTVTSAQKNEMAVFLCASSIAQGFNERLFFGHGTKLSVL.